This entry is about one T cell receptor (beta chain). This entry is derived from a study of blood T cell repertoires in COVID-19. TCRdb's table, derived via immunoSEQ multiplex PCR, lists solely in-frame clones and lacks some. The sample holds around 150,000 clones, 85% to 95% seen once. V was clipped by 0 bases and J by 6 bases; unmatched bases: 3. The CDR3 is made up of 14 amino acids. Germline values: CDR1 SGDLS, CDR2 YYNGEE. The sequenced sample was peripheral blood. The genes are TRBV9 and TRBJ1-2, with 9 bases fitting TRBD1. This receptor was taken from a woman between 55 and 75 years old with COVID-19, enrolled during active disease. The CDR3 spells CASSVGRDRDGYTF. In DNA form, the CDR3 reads TGTGCCAGCAGCGTAGGTCGGGACAGGGATGGCTACACCTTC.